Presented here are 2 T cell receptor beta chains from one specimen sequenced in a study of T cell responses to AZD1222 COVID-19 vaccine (dated by TCRdb to about 2021). Reading the label with the study, this specimen's time point is: about 28 days (+/-7) after the second vaccine dose. The library was generated by the immunoSEQ multiplex PCR assay. The table comes from immuneACCESS by way of TCRdb, which keeps in-frame sequences with V and J called. Part of the clones is missing from these tables; in studies checked, under half for an unresolved V gene and the rest for unknown reasons. The sample has tens of thousands of clones on record, around 78% of them singletons. In total, the top ten clones hold about 4.6% of the sample. Sequenced material: peripheral blood, taken 28 days after the second AZD1222 dose. Receptor source: an adult who received the AZD1222 COVID-19 vaccine.

The gene calls are TRBV29-1 and TRBJ1-1; unclear D gene. Germline CDR1 SQVTM, CDR2 ANQGSEA. Trimming cost V 7 bases and J 3 bases, with 21 bases left between them. This CDR3 contains 15 residues. Written as DNA, the CDR3 is TGCAGCGCTATCAAACAGCCCCGTGGGGACACTGAAGCTTTCTTT. It encodes CSAIKQPRGDTEAFF.

CDR3 in DNA: TGTGCCAGCAGACCGGGTCTTGGGGCAGGAGGGAGGGAGGTGGAAAAACTGTTTTTT. Residues: CASRPGLGAGGREVEKLFF. V gene TRBV7-2 combines with J gene TRBJ1-4, with TRBD1 as a possible D gene (5 bases). Between the trimmed V and J ends, which lost 6 bases and 8 bases, there was a span of 31 bases. The CDR3 runs 19 residues. CDR1 and CDR2 (germline): SGHTA, FQGNSA.